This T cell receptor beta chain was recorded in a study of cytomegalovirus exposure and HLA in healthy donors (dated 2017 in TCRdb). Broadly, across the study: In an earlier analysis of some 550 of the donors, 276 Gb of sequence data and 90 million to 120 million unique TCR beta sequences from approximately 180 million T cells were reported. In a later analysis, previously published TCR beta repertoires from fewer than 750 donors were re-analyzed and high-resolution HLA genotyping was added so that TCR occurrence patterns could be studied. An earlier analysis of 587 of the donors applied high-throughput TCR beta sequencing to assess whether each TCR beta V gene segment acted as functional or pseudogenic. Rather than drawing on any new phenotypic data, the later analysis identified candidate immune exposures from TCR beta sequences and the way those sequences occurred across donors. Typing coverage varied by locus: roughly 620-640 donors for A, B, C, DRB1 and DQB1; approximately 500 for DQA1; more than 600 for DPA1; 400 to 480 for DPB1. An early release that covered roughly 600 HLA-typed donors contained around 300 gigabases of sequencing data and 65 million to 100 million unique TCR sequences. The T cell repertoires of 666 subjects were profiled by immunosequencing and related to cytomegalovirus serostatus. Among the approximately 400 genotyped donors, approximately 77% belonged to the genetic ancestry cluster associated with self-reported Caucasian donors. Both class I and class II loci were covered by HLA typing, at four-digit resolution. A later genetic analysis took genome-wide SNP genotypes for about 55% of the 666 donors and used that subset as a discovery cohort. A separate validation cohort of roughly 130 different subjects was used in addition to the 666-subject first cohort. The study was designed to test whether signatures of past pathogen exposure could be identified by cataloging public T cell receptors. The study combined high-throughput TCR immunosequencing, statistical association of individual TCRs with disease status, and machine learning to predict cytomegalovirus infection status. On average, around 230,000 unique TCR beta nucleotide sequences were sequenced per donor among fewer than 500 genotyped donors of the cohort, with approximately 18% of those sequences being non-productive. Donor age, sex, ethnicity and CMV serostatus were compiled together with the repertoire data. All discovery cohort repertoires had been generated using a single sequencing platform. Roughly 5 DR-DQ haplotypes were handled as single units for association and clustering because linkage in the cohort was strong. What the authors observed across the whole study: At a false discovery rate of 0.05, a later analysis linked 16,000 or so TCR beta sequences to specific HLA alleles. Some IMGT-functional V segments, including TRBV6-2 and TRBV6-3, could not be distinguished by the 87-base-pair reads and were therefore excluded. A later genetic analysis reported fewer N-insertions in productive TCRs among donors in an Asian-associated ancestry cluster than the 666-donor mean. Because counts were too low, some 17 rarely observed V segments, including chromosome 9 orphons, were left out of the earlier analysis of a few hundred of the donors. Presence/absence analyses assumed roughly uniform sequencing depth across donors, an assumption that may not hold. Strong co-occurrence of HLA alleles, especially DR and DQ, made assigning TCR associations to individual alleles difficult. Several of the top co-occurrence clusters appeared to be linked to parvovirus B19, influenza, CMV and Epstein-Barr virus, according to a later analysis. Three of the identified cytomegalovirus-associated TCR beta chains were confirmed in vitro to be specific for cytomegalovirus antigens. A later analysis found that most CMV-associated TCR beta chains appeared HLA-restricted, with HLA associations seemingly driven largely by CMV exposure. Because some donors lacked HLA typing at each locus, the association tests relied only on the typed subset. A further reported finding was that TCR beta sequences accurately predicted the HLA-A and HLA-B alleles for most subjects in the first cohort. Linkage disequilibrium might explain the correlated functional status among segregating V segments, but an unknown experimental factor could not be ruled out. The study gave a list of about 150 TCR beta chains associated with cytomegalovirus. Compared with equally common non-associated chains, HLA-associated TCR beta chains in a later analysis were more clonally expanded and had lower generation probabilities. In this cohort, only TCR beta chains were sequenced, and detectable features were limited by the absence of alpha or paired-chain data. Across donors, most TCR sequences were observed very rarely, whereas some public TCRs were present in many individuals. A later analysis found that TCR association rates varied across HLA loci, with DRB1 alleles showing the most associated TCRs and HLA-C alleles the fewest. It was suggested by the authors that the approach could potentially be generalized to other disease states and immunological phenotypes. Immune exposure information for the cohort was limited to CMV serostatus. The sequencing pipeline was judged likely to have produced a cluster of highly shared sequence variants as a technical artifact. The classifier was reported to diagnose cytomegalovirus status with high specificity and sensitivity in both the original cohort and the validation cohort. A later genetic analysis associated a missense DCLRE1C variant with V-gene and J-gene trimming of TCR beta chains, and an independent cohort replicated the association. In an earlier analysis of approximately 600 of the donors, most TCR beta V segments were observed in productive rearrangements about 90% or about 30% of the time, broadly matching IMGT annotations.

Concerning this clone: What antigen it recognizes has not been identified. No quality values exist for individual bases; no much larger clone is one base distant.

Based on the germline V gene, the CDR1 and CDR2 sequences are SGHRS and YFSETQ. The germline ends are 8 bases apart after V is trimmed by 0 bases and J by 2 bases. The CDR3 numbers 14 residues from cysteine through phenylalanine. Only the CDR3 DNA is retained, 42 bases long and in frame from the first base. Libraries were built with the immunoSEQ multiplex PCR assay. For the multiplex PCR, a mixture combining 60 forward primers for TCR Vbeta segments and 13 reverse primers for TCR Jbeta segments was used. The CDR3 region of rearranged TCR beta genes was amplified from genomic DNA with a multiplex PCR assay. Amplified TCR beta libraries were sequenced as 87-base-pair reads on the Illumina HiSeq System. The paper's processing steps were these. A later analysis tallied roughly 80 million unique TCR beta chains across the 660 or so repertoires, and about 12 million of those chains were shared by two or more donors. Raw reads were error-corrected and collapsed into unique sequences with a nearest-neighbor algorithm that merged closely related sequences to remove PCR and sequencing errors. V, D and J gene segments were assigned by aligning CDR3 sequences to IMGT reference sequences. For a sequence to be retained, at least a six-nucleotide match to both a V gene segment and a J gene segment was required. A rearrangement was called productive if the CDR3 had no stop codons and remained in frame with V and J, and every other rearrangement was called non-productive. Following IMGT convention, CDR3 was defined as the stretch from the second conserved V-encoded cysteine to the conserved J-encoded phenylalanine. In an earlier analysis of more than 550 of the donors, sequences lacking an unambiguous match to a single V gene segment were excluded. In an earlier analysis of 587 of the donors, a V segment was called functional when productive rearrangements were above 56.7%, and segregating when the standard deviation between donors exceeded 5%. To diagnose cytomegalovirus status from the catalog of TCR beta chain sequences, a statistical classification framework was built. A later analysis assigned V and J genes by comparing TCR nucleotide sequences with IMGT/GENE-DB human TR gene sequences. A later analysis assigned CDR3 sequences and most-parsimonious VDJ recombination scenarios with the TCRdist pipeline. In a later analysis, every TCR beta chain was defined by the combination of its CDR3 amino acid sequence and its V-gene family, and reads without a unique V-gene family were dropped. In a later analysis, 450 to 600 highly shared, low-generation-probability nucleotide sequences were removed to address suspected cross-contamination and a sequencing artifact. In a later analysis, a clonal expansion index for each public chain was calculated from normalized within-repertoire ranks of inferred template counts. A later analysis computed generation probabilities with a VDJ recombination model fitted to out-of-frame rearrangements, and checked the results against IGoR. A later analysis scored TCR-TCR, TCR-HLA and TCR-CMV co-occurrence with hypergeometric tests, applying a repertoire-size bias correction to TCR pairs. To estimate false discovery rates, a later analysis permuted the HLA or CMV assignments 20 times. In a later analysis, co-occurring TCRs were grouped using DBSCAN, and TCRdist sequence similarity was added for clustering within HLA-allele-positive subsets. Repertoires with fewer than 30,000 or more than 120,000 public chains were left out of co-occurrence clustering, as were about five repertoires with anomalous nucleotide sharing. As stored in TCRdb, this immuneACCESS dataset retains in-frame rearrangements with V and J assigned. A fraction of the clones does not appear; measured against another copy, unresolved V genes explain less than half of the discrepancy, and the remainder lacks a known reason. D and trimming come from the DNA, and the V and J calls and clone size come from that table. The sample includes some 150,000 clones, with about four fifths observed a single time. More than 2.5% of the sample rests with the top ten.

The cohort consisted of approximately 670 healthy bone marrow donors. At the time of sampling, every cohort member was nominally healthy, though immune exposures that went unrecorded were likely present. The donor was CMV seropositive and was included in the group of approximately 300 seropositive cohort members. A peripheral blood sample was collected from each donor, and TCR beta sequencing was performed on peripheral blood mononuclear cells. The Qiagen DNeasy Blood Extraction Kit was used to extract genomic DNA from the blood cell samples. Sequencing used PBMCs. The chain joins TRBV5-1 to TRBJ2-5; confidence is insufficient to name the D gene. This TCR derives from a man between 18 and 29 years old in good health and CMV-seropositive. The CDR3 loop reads CASSLDSQQETQYF. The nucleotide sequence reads TGCGCCAGCAGCTTGGACAGCCAGCAAGAGACCCAGTACTTC.